These T cell receptor beta chains were read from a single sample in a study of blood T cell repertoires in COVID-19. Profiled with immunoSEQ multiplex PCR; TCRdb holds only in-frame clones, not every one. The table shows tens of thousands of clones, with approximately 85% occurring only once. The sequencing input was peripheral blood. These receptors were collected from a woman at least 80 years old with COVID-19, enrolled during active disease. Each CDR3 is given with its conserved first and last residue.

j_call,v_call,cdr3_aa
TRBJ2-7,TRBV7-9,CASSLQFYEQYF
TRBJ2-3,TRBV5-1,CASTRQGSTDTQYF
TRBJ1-2,TRBV19,CASSPPDRGELYGYTF
TRBJ2-3,TRBV28,CASSSPSGYTDTQYF
TRBJ2-7,TRBV2,CASMDRVGMEQYF
TRBJ1-1,TRBV30,CAWKYRGNTEAFF
TRBJ2-1,TRBV11-2,CASSLEQGIRQFF
TRBJ2-1,TRBV7-5,CVRSLGTTYNEQFF
TRBJ2-6,TRBV30,CAGNRARDSGANVLTF
TRBJ1-2,TRBV13,CASSPVAQGYTF
TRBJ1-1,TRBV21-1,CASSPKSGKPRTHEAFF